Below, 9 T cell receptor beta chains from the same sample are listed, as sequenced in a study of CD8+CD57+ T cells in acquired aplastic anemia. According to the study, genomic DNA was the template for TCR beta VDJ and CDR3 profiling. TCRdb analysed the reads with MiXCR anew, one entry per CDR3 protein. The sample lists roughly 290,000 distinct CDR3 sequences; 45% to 65% were seen once. Those patients picked for sequencing had displayed CD8+CD57+ cell expansion on flow cytometry. Specimen: sorted CD4+, CD8+, or CD8+CD57+ T cells (not recorded which) from PBMCs. The receptors stem from a human donor with aplastic anemia.

This clonotype was detected a few times. The CDR3 coding sequence is TGTGCCAGCAGTGAAGACCTCCTGGGACAGGGGTTTTCACCCCTCCACTTT. Translated: CASSEDLLGQGFSPLHF. The chain is built from TRBV2 and TRBJ1-6; 10 bases are a match to TRBD1. V lost 1 base and J lost 9; bases outside the gene matches: 9. Germline loops: CDR1 SNHLY, CDR2 FYNNEI. This CDR3 is built from 17 residues.

This clonotype has at least ten counts. V and J are TRBV6-5 and TRBJ2-5; 7 bases line up with TRBD1. Germline CDR1 and CDR2: MNHEY and SVGAGI. J was trimmed by 5 bases and V by 2 bases; bases with no gene match: 8. The length of the CDR3 is 15 residues. The CDR3 reads CASSYNPTGFETQYF. The CDR3 region has the DNA TGTGCCAGCAGTTACAACCCGACAGGGTTCGAGACCCAGTACTTC.

This clonotype occurred many times. J is TRBJ1-2 and V is TRBV5-6; D unresolved. The V and J ends lost 2 bases and 1 base respectively, with 12 bases between them. Germline assignment: CDR1 SGHDT and CDR2 YYEEEE. The CDR3 has 15 residues. The CDR3 nucleotides are TGTGCCAGCAGCTTATTAGGACGGGTTAACTATGGCTACACCTTC. This codes for CASSLLGRVNYGYTF.

This clonotype occurred a few times. The chain uses TRBV19 and TRBJ1-5; D remains ambiguous. The CDR3 contains 15 residues. The germline gives CDR1 LNHDA, CDR2 SQIVND (reference sequence). V dropped 0 bases and J dropped 2 bases, with 8 bases sitting between them. This chain's CDR3 is CASSIDPWGNQPQHF. In DNA form, the CDR3 reads TGTGCCAGTAGTATAGACCCCTGGGGCAATCAGCCCCAGCATTTT. Filled out from reference TRBV19 and TRBJ1-5, the complete variable domain reads DGGITQSPKYLFRKEGQNVTLSCEQNLNHDAMYWYRQDPGQGLRLIYYSQIVNDFQKGDIAEGYSVSREKKESFPLTVTSAQKNPTAFYLCASSIDPWGNQPQHFGDGTRLSIL.

The rearrangement links TRBV19 to TRBJ1-1, with D uncertain. Germline CDR1 is LNHDA and CDR2 is SQIVND (reference sequence). CDR3 length: 15 amino acids. V was clipped by 9 bases and J by 5 bases, with 22 bases between them. The CDR3 DNA reads TGTGCCAGCGAACCCCCCTATGTCACGAGGACTGAAGCTTTCTTT. Protein: CASEPPYVTRTEAFF.

This chain connects TRBV5-6 to TRBJ1-1; TRBD1 might be the D (5 bases). Looked up from germline, CDR1 is SGHDT and CDR2 is YYEEEE. V was pared by 0 bases and J by 8 bases, with 14 bases between. The CDR3 covers 14 residues. DNA of the CDR3: TGTGCCAGCAGCTTGGTGGGGAGGGACTACGAAGCTTTCTTT. It encodes CASSLVGRDYEAFF.

The chain joins TRBV15 to TRBJ1-6; 8 bases are a match to TRBD1. V lost 4 bases, J lost 7 bases, and 9 bases stayed unmatched. CDR3 length: 16 residues. Germline loops: CDR1 LNHNV, CDR2 YYDKDF (reference sequence). The CDR3 region has the DNA TGTGCCACCAGCATCGGACAGGGTCCTGGAAATTCACCCCTCCACTTT. Translated: CATSIGQGPGNSPLHF.

This chain links TRBV20-1 with TRBJ2-1; perhaps TRBD1 as D (6 bases). V lost 6 bases, J lost 1 base, and 16 bases lay in between. This CDR3 has 15 residues. CDR1 is DFQATT and CDR2 is SNEGSKA in the germline V gene (reference sequence). The CDR3 spells CSANSRGSSYNEQFF. The CDR3 DNA follows: TGCAGTGCAAACTCCAGGGGTAGTTCCTACAATGAGCAGTTCTTC.

The V gene is TRBV2, the J gene TRBJ1-6; TRBD1 is a possible D gene (6 bases). From germline, CDR1 is SNHLY and CDR2 FYNNEI. CDR3 length: 16 amino acids. Trimming stripped 6 bases from V and 3 bases from J, with 15 bases between. The CDR3 is CASRDSPTFYNSPLHF. As DNA, the CDR3 is TGTGCCAGCAGGGACAGCCCGACCTTCTATAATTCACCCCTCCACTTT.